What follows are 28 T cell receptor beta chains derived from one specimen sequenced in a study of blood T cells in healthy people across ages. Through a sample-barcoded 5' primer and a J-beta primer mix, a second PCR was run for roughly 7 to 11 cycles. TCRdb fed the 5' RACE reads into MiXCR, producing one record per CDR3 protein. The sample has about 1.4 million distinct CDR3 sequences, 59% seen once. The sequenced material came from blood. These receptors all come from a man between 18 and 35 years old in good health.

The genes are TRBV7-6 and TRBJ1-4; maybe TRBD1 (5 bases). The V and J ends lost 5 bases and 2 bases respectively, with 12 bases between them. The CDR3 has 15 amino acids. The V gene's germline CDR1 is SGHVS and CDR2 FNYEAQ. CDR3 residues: CASSGAGTTNEKLFF. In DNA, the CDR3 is TGTGCCAGCAGCGGAGCCGGGACGACTAATGAAAAACTGTTTTTT.

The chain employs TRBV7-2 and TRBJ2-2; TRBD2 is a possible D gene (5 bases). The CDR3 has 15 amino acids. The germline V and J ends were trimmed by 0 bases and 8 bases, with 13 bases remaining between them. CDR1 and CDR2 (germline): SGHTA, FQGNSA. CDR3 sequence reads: CASSLAFAVAGELFF. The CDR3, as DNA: TGTGCCAGCAGCTTAGCTTTTGCGGTAGCGGGGGAGCTGTTTTTT.

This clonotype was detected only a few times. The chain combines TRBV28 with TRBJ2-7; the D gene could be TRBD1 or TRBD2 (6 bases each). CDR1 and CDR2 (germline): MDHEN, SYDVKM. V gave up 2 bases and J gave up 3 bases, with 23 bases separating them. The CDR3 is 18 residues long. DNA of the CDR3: TGTGCCAGCAGTTTACTCAGCCGGGGGCACAACCTTCACTACGAGCAGTACTTC. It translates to CASSLLSRGHNLHYEQYF.

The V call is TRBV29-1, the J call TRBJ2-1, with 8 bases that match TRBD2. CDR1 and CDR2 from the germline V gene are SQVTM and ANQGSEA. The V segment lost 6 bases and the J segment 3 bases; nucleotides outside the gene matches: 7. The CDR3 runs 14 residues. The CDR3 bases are TGCAGCGTCCATAGCGGGAACTTCTACAATGAGCAGTTCTTC. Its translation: CSVHSGNFYNEQFF.

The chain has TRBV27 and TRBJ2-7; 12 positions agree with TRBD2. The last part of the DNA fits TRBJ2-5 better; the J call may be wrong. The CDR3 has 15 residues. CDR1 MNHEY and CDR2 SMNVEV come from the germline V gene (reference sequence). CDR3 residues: CASSLTSGSYGTQYF. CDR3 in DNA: TGTGCCAGCAGTTTGACTAGCGGGAGCTATGGGACCCAGTACTTC.

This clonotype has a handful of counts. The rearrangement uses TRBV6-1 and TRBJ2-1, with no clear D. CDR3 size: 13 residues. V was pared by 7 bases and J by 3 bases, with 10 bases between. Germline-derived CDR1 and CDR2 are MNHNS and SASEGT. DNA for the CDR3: TGTGCCAGCAATCCCTCAGGCTACAATGAGCAGTTCTTC. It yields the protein CASNPSGYNEQFF.

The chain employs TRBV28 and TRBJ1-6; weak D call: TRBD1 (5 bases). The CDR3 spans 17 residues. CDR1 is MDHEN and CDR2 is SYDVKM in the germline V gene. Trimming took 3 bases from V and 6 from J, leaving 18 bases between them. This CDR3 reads CASSLTLSPGGNSPLHF. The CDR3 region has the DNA TGTGCCAGCAGTTTGACCCTGTCGCCGGGGGGTAATTCACCCCTCCACTTT.

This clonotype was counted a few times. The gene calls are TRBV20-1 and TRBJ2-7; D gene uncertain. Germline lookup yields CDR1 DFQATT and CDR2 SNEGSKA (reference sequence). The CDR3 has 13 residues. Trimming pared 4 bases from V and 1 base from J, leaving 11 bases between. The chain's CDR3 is CSAKPLVSYEQYF. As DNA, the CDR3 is TGCAGTGCTAAACCCTTAGTTTCCTACGAGCAGTACTTC.

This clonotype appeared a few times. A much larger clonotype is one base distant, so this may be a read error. CDR3 DNA: TGTGCCAGCAGCTTAGGCAGGGGTGGATACAATGAGCAGTACTTC. Its protein product is CASSLGRGGYNEQYF. The chain combines TRBV7-9 with TRBJ2-7; a weak D match, TRBD1 (6 bases). Trimming shortened V by 1 base and J by 7 bases, and 17 bases separated the two germline ends. Germline values: CDR1 SEHNR, CDR2 FQNEAQ (reference sequence). This CDR3 is 15 amino acids long.

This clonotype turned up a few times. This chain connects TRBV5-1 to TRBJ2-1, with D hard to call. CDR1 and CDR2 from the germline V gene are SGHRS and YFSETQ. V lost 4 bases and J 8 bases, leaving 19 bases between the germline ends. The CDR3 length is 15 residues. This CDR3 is CASSVGPSYLYEQFF. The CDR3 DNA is TGCGCCAGCAGCGTGGGTCCCTCCTACCTATATGAGCAGTTCTTC.

CDR3: CASSVGGSGTDTQYF. DNA of the CDR3: TGTGCCAGCAGCGTAGGAGGTTCCGGAACAGATACGCAGTATTTT. The chain has TRBV9 and TRBJ2-3, with no clear D. CDR1 is SGDLS and CDR2 is YYNGEE in the germline V gene. The CDR3 is 15 residues long. Trimming left V 0 bases short and J 3 bases short, with 11 bases between.

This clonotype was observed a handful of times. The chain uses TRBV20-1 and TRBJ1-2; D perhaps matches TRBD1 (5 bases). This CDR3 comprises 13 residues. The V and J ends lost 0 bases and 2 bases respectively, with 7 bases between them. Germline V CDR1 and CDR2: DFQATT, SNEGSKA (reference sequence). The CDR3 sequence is CSARDPGNYGYTF. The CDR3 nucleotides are TGCAGTGCTAGAGATCCAGGGAACTATGGCTACACCTTC.

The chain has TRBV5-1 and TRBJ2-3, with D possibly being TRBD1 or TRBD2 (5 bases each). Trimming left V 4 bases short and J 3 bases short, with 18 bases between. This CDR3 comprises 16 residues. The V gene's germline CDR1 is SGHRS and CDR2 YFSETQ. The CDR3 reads CASSPLGPSPTDTQYF. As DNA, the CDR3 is TGCGCCAGCAGCCCGTTGGGACCCTCCCCTACAGATACGCAGTATTTT.

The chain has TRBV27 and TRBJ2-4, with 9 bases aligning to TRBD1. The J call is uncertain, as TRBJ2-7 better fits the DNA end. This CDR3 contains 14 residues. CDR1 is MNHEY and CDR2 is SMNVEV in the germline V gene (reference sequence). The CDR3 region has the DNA TGTGCCAGCAGTTCCTCGACAGGGGGCTACGAGCAGTACTTC. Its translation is CASSSSTGGYEQYF.

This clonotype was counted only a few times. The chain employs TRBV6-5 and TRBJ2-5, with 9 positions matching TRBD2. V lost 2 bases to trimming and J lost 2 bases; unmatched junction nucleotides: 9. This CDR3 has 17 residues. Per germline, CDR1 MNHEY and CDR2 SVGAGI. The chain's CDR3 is CASSYEVAGVMQETQYF. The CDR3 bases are TGTGCCAGCAGTTACGAGGTAGCGGGAGTGATGCAAGAGACCCAGTACTTC.

CDR3: CATSDLPPKGSTDTQYF. CDR3 DNA: TGTGCCACCAGTGATTTGCCACCGAAGGGGAGCACAGATACGCAGTATTTT. The rearrangement joins TRBV24-1 to TRBJ2-3, with D tentatively TRBD1 (5 bases). The CDR3 length is 17 residues. The germline V gene encodes CDR1 KGHDR and CDR2 SFDVKD. Between the trimmed V and J ends, which lost 0 bases and 0 bases, there was a span of 12 bases.

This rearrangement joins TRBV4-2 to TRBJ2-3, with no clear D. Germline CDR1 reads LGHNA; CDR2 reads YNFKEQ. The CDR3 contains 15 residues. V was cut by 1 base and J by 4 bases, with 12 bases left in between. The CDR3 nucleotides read TGTGCCAGCAGCCAAGGTCCAGCCCCGTCAGATACGCAGTATTTT. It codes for CASSQGPAPSDTQYF.

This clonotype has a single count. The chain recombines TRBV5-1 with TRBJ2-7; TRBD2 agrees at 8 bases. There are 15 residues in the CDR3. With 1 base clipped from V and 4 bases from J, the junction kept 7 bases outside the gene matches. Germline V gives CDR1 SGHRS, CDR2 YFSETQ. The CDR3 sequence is CASSLRRAGEYEQYF. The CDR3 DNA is TGCGCCAGCAGCTTGCGGCGAGCGGGAGAGTACGAGCAGTACTTC. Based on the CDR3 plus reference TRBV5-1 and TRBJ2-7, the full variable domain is KAGVTQTPRYLIKTRGQQVTLSCSPISGHRSVSWYQQTPGQGLQFLFEYFSETQRNKGNFPGRFSGRQFSNSRSEMNVSTLELGDSALYLCASSLRRAGEYEQYFGPGTRLTVT.

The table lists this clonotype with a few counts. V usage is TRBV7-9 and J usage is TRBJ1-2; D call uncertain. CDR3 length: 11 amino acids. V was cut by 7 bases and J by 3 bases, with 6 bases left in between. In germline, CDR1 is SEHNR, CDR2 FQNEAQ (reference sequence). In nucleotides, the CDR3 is TGTGCCAGCACCGGGGACTATGGCTACACCTTC. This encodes CASTGDYGYTF.

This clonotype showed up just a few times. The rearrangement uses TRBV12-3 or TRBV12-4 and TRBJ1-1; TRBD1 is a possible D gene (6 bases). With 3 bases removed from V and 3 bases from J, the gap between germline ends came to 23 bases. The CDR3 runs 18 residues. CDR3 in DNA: TGTGCCAGCAGTTTTCTAGACTCCAGGGGCGCGATGTACACTGAAGCTTTCTTT. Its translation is CASSFLDSRGAMYTEAFF.

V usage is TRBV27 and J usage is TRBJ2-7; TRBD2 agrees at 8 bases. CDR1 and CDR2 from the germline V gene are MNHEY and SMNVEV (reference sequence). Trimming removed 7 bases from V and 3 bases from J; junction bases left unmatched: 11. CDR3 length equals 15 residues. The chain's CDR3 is CASMHLGGGHYEQYF. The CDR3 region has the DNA TGTGCCAGCATGCACCTGGGCGGGGGGCACTACGAGCAGTACTTC.

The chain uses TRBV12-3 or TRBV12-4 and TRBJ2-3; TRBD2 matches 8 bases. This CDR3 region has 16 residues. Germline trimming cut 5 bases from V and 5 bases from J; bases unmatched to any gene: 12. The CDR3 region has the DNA TGTGCCAGCAGTCCCCCCCAGGGACTAGAGGGAGATACGCAGTATTTT. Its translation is CASSPPQGLEGDTQYF.

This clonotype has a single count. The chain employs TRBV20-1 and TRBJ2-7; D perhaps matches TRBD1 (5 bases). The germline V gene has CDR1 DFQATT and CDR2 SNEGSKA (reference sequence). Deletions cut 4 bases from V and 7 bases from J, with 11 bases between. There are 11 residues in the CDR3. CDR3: CSAKTVLEQYF. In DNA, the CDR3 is TGCAGTGCTAAGACAGTTCTTGAGCAGTACTTC.

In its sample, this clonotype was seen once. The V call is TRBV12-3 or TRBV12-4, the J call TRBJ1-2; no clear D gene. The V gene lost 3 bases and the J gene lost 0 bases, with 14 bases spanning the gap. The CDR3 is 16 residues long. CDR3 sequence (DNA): TGTGCCAGCAGTTTTCGGCCGACACTAGCTAACTATGGCTACACCTTC. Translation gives CASSFRPTLANYGYTF.

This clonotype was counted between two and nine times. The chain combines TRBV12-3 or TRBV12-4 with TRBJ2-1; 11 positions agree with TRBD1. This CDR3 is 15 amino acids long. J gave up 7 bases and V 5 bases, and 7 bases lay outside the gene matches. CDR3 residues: CASSRPGQGVNEQFF. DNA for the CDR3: TGTGCCAGCAGTCGACCGGGACAGGGGGTAAATGAGCAGTTCTTC.

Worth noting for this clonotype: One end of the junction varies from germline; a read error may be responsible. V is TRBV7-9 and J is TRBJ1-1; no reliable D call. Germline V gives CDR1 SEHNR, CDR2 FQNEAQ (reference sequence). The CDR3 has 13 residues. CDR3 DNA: TGTGCCAGCAATACCGGAGGGAACACTAAAGCTTTCTTT. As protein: CASNTGGNTKAFF.

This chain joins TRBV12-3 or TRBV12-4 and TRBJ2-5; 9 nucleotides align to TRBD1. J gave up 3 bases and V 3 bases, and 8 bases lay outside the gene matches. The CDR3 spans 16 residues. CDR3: CASSFDRGTVKETQYF. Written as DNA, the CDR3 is TGTGCCAGCAGTTTCGACAGGGGGACCGTAAAAGAGACCCAGTACTTC.

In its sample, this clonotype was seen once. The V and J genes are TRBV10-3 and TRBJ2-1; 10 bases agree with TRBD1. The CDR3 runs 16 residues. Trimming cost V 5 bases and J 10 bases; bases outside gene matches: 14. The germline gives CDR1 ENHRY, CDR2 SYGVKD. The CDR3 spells CAISRDTGQGSWEQFF. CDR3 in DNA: TGTGCCATCAGTAGAGATACGGGACAGGGGTCCTGGGAGCAGTTCTTC.